This is a list of T cell receptor beta chains from one sample in a study of blood T cell repertoires in COVID-19. Assay: immunoSEQ multiplex PCR; the TCRdb copy retains only in-frame clones and omits some. The sample includes about 47,000 clones, roughly 80% seen only once; the top ten take approximately 7.4%. Sequencing was carried out using peripheral blood. These receptors originate from a man in his 60s with active COVID-19. Each CDR3 is given with its conserved first and last residue. The D gene is left open where the match is weak. A clone size is listed for some rows: how often the clone was seen (once, few, many), or a class if it is expanded.

abundance: NA; d_gene: NA; j_gene: TRBJ2-3; v_gene: TRBV5-4; CDR3nt: TGTGCCAGCAGCTTGACCAGTCCCATCACAGATACGCAGTATTTT; CDR3aa: CASSLTSPITDTQYF
abundance: once; d_gene: NA; j_gene: TRBJ2-1; v_gene: TRBV5-5; CDR3nt: TGTGCCAGCAGCGGAACGAGGTACAATGAGCAGTTCTTC; CDR3aa: CASSGTRYNEQFF
abundance: NA; d_gene: NA; j_gene: TRBJ1-5; v_gene: TRBV4-1; CDR3nt: TGCGCCAGCAGCCATGAGGGTGATAGCAATCAGCCTCAGCATTTT; CDR3aa: CASSHEGDSNQPQHF
abundance: NA; d_gene: NA; j_gene: TRBJ2-1; v_gene: TRBV9; CDR3nt: TGTGCCAGCAGCGTAGAAGTCGGTGAGCAGTTCTTC; CDR3aa: CASSVEVGEQFF
abundance: NA; d_gene: NA; j_gene: TRBJ2-5; v_gene: TRBV5-1; CDR3nt: TGCGCCAGCAGCTCCAGGGTTATAGAGACCCAGTACTTC; CDR3aa: CASSSRVIETQYF
abundance: NA; d_gene: NA; j_gene: TRBJ1-2; v_gene: TRBV28; CDR3nt: TGTGCCAGCAGCAGGGATGGGTTTTCCAACTATGGCTACACCTTC; CDR3aa: CASSRDGFSNYGYTF
abundance: NA; d_gene: NA; j_gene: TRBJ2-7; v_gene: TRBV4-3; CDR3nt: TGCGCCAGCAGCGCGGGCTTTGCCTACGAGCAGTACTTC; CDR3aa: CASSAGFAYEQYF
abundance: NA; d_gene: NA; j_gene: TRBJ2-5; v_gene: TRBV7-2; CDR3nt: TGTGCCAGCAGCTTAGAGGGGCAGGGCTGGGAGACCCAGTACTTC; CDR3aa: CASSLEGQGWETQYF
abundance: once; d_gene: TRBD2; j_gene: TRBJ2-2; v_gene: TRBV5-5; CDR3nt: TGTGCCAGCAGCTCAACTAGCGGCGCGAACACCGGGGAGCTGTTTTTT; CDR3aa: CASSSTSGANTGELFF
abundance: NA; d_gene: TRBD1; j_gene: TRBJ2-7; v_gene: TRBV5-1; CDR3nt: TGCGCCAGCAGCTCGAACCCAACGGGGACAGGGTCATCCGAGCAGTACTTC; CDR3aa: CASSSNPTGTGSSEQYF
abundance: NA; d_gene: TRBD1; j_gene: TRBJ2-7; v_gene: TRBV6-2/TRBV6-3; CDR3nt: TGTGCCAGCAGTTACCCGGCCAGGGGGTACGACTACGAGCAGTACTTC; CDR3aa: CASSYPARGYDYEQYF
abundance: once; d_gene: NA; j_gene: TRBJ2-1; v_gene: TRBV6-1; CDR3nt: TGTGCCAGCAGTGAATGGGCATATGAGCAGTTCTTC; CDR3aa: CASSEWAYEQFF
abundance: NA; d_gene: TRBD2; j_gene: TRBJ2-1; v_gene: TRBV3-1/TRBV3-2; CDR3nt: TGTGCCAGCAGCCCCCCCAGGCCTAGCGGTGAGCAGTTCTTC; CDR3aa: CASSPPRPSGEQFF
abundance: NA; d_gene: NA; j_gene: TRBJ2-1; v_gene: TRBV21-1; CDR3nt: TGTGCCAGCAGCAAACAGCAGCGGGGACACTACAATGAGCAGTTCTTC; CDR3aa: CASSKQQRGHYNEQFF
abundance: NA; d_gene: TRBD2; j_gene: TRBJ2-4; v_gene: TRBV6-1; CDR3nt: TGTGCCAGCAGTGCGCTATATAGCGGGGGAGGCCAAAACATTCAGTACTTC; CDR3aa: CASSALYSGGGQNIQYF
abundance: NA; d_gene: NA; j_gene: TRBJ2-3; v_gene: TRBV4-2; CDR3nt: TGTGCCAGCAGCCAAGAAGCAAGGGGTAGGAACACAGATACGCAGTATTTT; CDR3aa: CASSQEARGRNTDTQYF
abundance: NA; d_gene: TRBD2; j_gene: TRBJ2-7; v_gene: TRBV7-2; CDR3nt: TGTGCCAGCCTTAGCGGGAGCTCCTACGAGCAGTACTTC; CDR3aa: CASLSGSSYEQYF
abundance: once; d_gene: NA; j_gene: TRBJ1-5; v_gene: TRBV19; CDR3nt: TGTGCCAGTAGTAGAAACGGTCCGTCGATGAGTCAGCCCCAGCATTTT; CDR3aa: CASSRNGPSMSQPQHF
abundance: NA; d_gene: NA; j_gene: TRBJ1-1; v_gene: TRBV18; CDR3nt: TGTGCCAGCGGGTCGGGGTTCGAAGCTTTCTTT; CDR3aa: CASGSGFEAFF
abundance: NA; d_gene: TRBD2; j_gene: TRBJ2-1; v_gene: TRBV29-1; CDR3nt: TGCAGCGCGAGAGGAGGGACTAGCGGGAGTTGGAGCTCCTACAATGAGCAGTTCTTC; CDR3aa: CSARGGTSGSWSSYNEQFF
abundance: NA; d_gene: TRBD1; j_gene: TRBJ1-2; v_gene: TRBV9; CDR3nt: TGTGCCAGCAGCGTAGCCGACAGGGCCGATGGCTACACCTTC; CDR3aa: CASSVADRADGYTF
abundance: few; d_gene: TRBD1; j_gene: TRBJ2-7; v_gene: TRBV10-1; CDR3nt: TGCGCCAGGCCGGGACAGAGATTGAGCTCCTACGAGCAGTACTTC; CDR3aa: CARPGQRLSSYEQYF
abundance: NA; d_gene: TRBD1; j_gene: TRBJ2-1; v_gene: TRBV7-9; CDR3nt: TGTGCCAGCAGCTTAGGTCAGGGGGTGAGCTCCTACAATGAGCAGTTCTTC; CDR3aa: CASSLGQGVSSYNEQFF
abundance: NA; d_gene: NA; j_gene: TRBJ1-6; v_gene: TRBV6-4; CDR3nt: TGTGCCAGCAGCCAACCCGGAGGGGTGTTTTTGAGGTCACCCCTCCACTTT; CDR3aa: CASSQPGGVFLRSPLHF
abundance: NA; d_gene: TRBD1; j_gene: TRBJ1-2; v_gene: TRBV9; CDR3nt: TGTGCCAGCAGCCCAGTGGGACAGGGCTTCTATGGCTACACCTTC; CDR3aa: CASSPVGQGFYGYTF
abundance: NA; d_gene: TRBD1; j_gene: TRBJ1-1; v_gene: TRBV6-5; CDR3nt: TGTGCCAGCGGGTGGACAGGGCGGACGAACACTGAAGCTTTCTTT; CDR3aa: CASGWTGRTNTEAFF
abundance: once; d_gene: NA; j_gene: TRBJ1-5; v_gene: TRBV27; CDR3nt: TGTGCCAGCAGTGCGCCAGGGTATGGCAATCAGCCCCAGCATTTT; CDR3aa: CASSAPGYGNQPQHF
abundance: once; d_gene: TRBD1; j_gene: TRBJ2-7; v_gene: TRBV5-5; CDR3nt: TGTGCCAGCAGCTTGGCCACGACAGGGGGCTACGAGCAGTACTTC; CDR3aa: CASSLATTGGYEQYF
abundance: NA; d_gene: NA; j_gene: TRBJ2-7; v_gene: TRBV30; CDR3nt: TGTGCCTGGAGTGGCAGGTCCTACGAGCAGTACTTC; CDR3aa: CAWSGRSYEQYF